A selection of T cell receptor beta chains follows, all from one sample in a study of blood T cell repertoires in COVID-19. This table comes from immunoSEQ multiplex PCR, and its TCRdb copy is limited to in-frame clones, with some not included. This repertoire shows 65,000 to 75,000 clones, 75% to 95% found once; its top ten account for roughly 13%. Sequencing was performed on peripheral blood. Receptors were obtained from a human donor with active COVID-19. The donor label of this sample is uncertain. Each CDR3 is given with its conserved first and last residue. A D gene is named only where the DNA matches it firmly. Part of the rows lack a size; the others show once, few, many or a class for expanded clones.

clone_size j_call d_call cdr3_length v_call cdr3_nt cdr3_aa
. TRBJ2-3 TRBD1 14 TRBV7-2 TGTGCCAGCAGCCCAGGGACAGGGACCGATACGCAGTATTTT CASSPGTGTDTQYF
. TRBJ2-3 . 15 TRBV5-4 TGTGCCAGCAGCAGGGGGGGTGCTAGCACAGATACGCAGTATTTT CASSRGGASTDTQYF
. TRBJ2-3 . 14 TRBV19 TGTGCCAGTAGCCCTAGCCCCGGGACAGATACGCAGTATTTT CASSPSPGTDTQYF
. TRBJ2-7 TRBD1 12 TRBV30 TGTGCCTCGGGACAGGGGAGTTACGAGCAGTACTTC CASGQGSYEQYF
. TRBJ1-2 . 13 TRBV2 TGTGCCAGCAGAACACAGTCCTCGGGGGGCTACACCTTC CASRTQSSGGYTF
. TRBJ2-7 . 13 TRBV11-3 TGTGCCAGCAGCTCCGGAGAATCCTACGAGCAGTACTTC CASSSGESYEQYF
. TRBJ2-5 . 12 TRBV7-8 TGTGCCAGCAGCTCTCGCCAAGAGACCCAGTACTTC CASSSRQETQYF
. TRBJ2-7 . 13 TRBV21-1 TGTGCCAGCAGCTTACGACTAGCCTACGAGCAGTACTTC CASSLRLAYEQYF
. TRBJ2-1 TRBD2 16 TRBV24-1 TGTGCCACCAGTGATTTAAGACTAGCGGGTACGGATGAGCAGTTCTTC CATSDLRLAGTDEQFF
. TRBJ1-4 . 15 TRBV30 TGTGCCTGGAGTGTACCAGTGGCAACTAATGAAAAACTGTTTTTT CAWSVPVATNEKLFF
. TRBJ2-7 . 13 TRBV9 TGTGCCAGCAGCGTAGAGCCGGGTTACGAGCAGTACTTC CASSVEPGYEQYF
. TRBJ2-3 . 15 TRBV7-2 TGTGCCAGCAGCTTAACGGGGGAGGTGGGAGATACGCAGTATTTT CASSLTGEVGDTQYF
. TRBJ1-6 TRBD1 16 TRBV28 TGTGCCAGCAACGTCCCCCGGGACAGCGATAATTCACCCCTCCACTTT CASNVPRDSDNSPLHF
. TRBJ2-1 TRBD2 15 TRBV2 TGTGCCAGCAGTTTAGGGAGCGGGAGGGGCAATGAGCAGTTCTTC CASSLGSGRGNEQFF
. TRBJ2-2 TRBD1 15 TRBV7-3 TGTGCCAGCAGTTTAACAGGGGGCAACACCGGGGAGCTGTTTTTT CASSLTGGNTGELFF
. TRBJ2-2 TRBD1 16 TRBV19 TGTGCCAGTAGTGGGACAGGGGGCGCGGGCACCGGGGAGCTGTTTTTT CASSGTGGAGTGELFF
. TRBJ2-7 TRBD2 15 TRBV5-1 TGCGCCAGCAGCATACTAGCGGGAGCGCTCTACGAGCAGTACTTC CASSILAGALYEQYF
few TRBJ1-2 . 16 TRBV28 TGTGCCAGCAAAAACCCCGGGGCACCACTAGCCTATGGCTACACCTTC CASKNPGAPLAYGYTF
. TRBJ1-2 . 13 TRBV2 TGTGCCAGCAGTGAAAGGCAGGTCTATGGCTACACCTTC CASSERQVYGYTF
. TRBJ1-2 . 13 TRBV9 TGTGCCAGCAGCGGAACAGGGTTCTATGGCTACACCTTC CASSGTGFYGYTF
. TRBJ1-5 TRBD1 15 TRBV10-3 TGTGCCATCAGTGAGTCTGGACAGGGGGGTCAGCCCCAGCATTTT CAISESGQGGQPQHF
. TRBJ1-1 . 14 TRBV5-8 TGTGCCAGCAGCTTGGGGCAGGTCAACACTGAAGCTTTCTTT CASSLGQVNTEAFF
. TRBJ2-7 TRBD1 13 TRBV7-8 TGTGCCAGCAGCCTCGGACAGGGGGGCGAGCAGTACTTC CASSLGQGGEQYF
. TRBJ2-3 TRBD2 14 TRBV24-1 TGTGCCACCACCGACAGCGGGAGTACAGATACGCAGTATTTT CATTDSGSTDTQYF
. TRBJ1-4 . 14 TRBV19 TGTGCCAGTAGCTTCAGGGCTACTAATGAAAAACTGTTTTTT CASSFRATNEKLFF
few TRBJ1-2 . 11 TRBV4-1 TGCGCCAGCAGCCAAGGAAGCGGCTACACCTTC CASSQGSGYTF
. TRBJ2-2 . 16 TRBV19 TGTGCCAGTAGACCGGGACTCCACCCGAACACCGGGGAGCTGTTTTTT CASRPGLHPNTGELFF
. TRBJ1-6 . 18 TRBV7-8 TGTGCCAGCAGCCAACGTCCTACCGGGAGCTCCTATAATTCACCCCTCCACTTT CASSQRPTGSSYNSPLHF
few TRBJ1-5 TRBD1 16 TRBV28 TGTGCCAGCAGCCCGACAGGGATTTATAGCAATCAGCCCCAGCATTTT CASSPTGIYSNQPQHF
. TRBJ2-7 . 19 TRBV27 TGTGCCAGCAGTTTGATACAGGGACACAGTGGGCGGGAGACCTACGAGCAGTACTTC CASSLIQGHSGRETYEQYF
. TRBJ2-3 . 14 TRBV24-1 TGTGCCACCAGTCAGACTAGTCCCACAGATACGCAGTATTTT CATSQTSPTDTQYF
. TRBJ2-7 TRBD2 15 TRBV11-3 TGTGCCAGCAGCTTAGGTGGGTCACTAGCGGGAAGGCTGTACTTC CASSLGGSLAGRLYF
. TRBJ1-2 TRBD1 18 TRBV7-9 TGTGCCAGCAGCTTGGCCCTTCTAACGGGACAGGGCGTCCTTGGCTACACCTTC CASSLALLTGQGVLGYTF
. TRBJ2-3 . 16 TRBV10-1 TGCGCCAGCAGTGAGATGAAGGCGGTGAACACAGATACGCAGTATTTT CASSEMKAVNTDTQYF
. TRBJ1-1 . 13 TRBV30 TGTGCCTGGAGTGGGGCCTGGAACACTGAAGCTTTCTTT CAWSGAWNTEAFF
. TRBJ2-1 . 14 TRBV11-2 TGTGCCAGCAGCCCCCACGACAGATACAATGAGCAGTTCTTC CASSPHDRYNEQFF
. TRBJ1-1 TRBD1 13 TRBV6-2/TRBV6-3 TGTGCCAGCAGCCGACAGGGGGACACTGAAGCTTTCTTT CASSRQGDTEAFF
. TRBJ2-2 TRBD1 13 TRBV28 TGTGCCAGCGGGACAGGCAACACCGGGGAGCTGTTTTTT CASGTGNTGELFF
. TRBJ1-6 . 14 TRBV27 TGTGCCAGTGCGGAGCTAGGGGGTTATTCACCCCTCCACTTT CASAELGGYSPLHF
few TRBJ2-7 . 14 TRBV5-5 TGTGCCAGCAGCCGGGACTTTGGAGGCTACGAGCAGTACTTC CASSRDFGGYEQYF
. TRBJ2-1 . 13 TRBV10-3 TGTGCCATCTATCCAGGGATGGGCAATGAGCAGTTCTTC CAIYPGMGNEQFF
. TRBJ1-3 TRBD1 15 TRBV3-1/TRBV3-2 TGTGCCAGCAGCCCCTCCGGGACAGGGGGAAACACCATATATTTT CASSPSGTGGNTIYF
. TRBJ2-3 TRBD2 15 TRBV3-1/TRBV3-2 TGTGCCAGCAGCCAGCCGGGAGGGCGGACAGATACGCAGTATTTT CASSQPGGRTDTQYF
. TRBJ2-7 . 13 TRBV5-6 TGTGCCAGCAACTTGAGAGTAGGGGTCGAGCAGTACTTC CASNLRVGVEQYF
once TRBJ2-7 TRBD1 13 TRBV27 TGTGCCAGCAGCAGGGACAGAGCCTACGAGCAGTACTTC CASSRDRAYEQYF
. TRBJ2-3 TRBD2 13 TRBV9 TGTGCCAGCAGCGAGACTAGCAGCTATACGCAGTATTTT CASSETSSYTQYF
. TRBJ2-3 TRBD2 15 TRBV6-2/TRBV6-3 TGTGCCAGCTGCCCTAGCGGCGTAATCACAGATACGCAGTATTTT CASCPSGVITDTQYF
. TRBJ2-1 . 12 TRBV11-3 TGTGCCAGCAGCCACGGGGTGAATGAGCAGTTCTTC CASSHGVNEQFF
. TRBJ2-7 . 15 TRBV6-5 TGTGCCAGCAGCCTCGACGGACAGAGGACGGACGAGCAGTACTTC CASSLDGQRTDEQYF
. TRBJ1-1 . 14 TRBV13 TGTGCCAGCAGCTTAGGGCAGGGAGGCACTGAAGCTTTCTTT CASSLGQGGTEAFF